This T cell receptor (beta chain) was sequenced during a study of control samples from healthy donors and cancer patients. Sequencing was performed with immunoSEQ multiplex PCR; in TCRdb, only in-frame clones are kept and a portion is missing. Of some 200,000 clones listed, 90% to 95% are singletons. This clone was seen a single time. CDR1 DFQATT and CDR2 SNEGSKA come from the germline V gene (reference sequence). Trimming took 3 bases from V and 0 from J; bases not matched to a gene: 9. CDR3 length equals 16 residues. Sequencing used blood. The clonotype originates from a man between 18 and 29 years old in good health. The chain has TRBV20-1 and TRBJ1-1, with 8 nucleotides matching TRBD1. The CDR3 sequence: CSASSQGATMNTEAFF. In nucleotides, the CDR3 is TGCAGTGCTAGTTCCCAGGGGGCGACTATGAACACTGAAGCTTTCTTT.